A selection of T cell receptor beta chains follows, all from one sample in a study of CD8+ T cells in alopecia areata. Repertoires were generated with immunoSEQ multiplex PCR, while TCRdb's copy carries only in-frame clones and drops some. The table lists 160,000 or so clones, 50% to 75% of them singletons. The sequencing here drew on CD4+ T cells sorted from blood, taken at approximately week 60, from a patient treated with tofacitinib. Receptor source: a human donor with alopecia areata. Both conserved end residues are part of each CDR3. D genes are given only for firm matches. Not every row has a clone size; where given, it reads once, few, many or a size class.

TRBV10-3	.	.	TRBJ2-5	TGTGCCATCAGTGATGGTCAAGAGACCCAGTACTTC	CAISDGQETQYF
TRBV4-1	.	few	TRBJ2-6	TGCGCCAGCAGCCAGCCAGCCAGTAGAGACTCTGGGGCCAACGTCCTGACTTTC	CASSQPASRDSGANVLTF
TRBV5-4	TRBD1	.	TRBJ1-2	TGTGCCAGCAGCTCAGCCGGGACAGATGGCTACACCTTC	CASSSAGTDGYTF
TRBV15	TRBD2	few	TRBJ2-7	TGTGCCACCAGCAGAGGTAGCGGGGTCTACGAGCAGTACTTC	CATSRGSGVYEQYF
TRBV4-1	.	.	TRBJ1-5	TGCGCCAGCAGTTCTCAAGCGCGCAATCAGCCCCAGCATTTT	CASSSQARNQPQHF
TRBV7-2	.	few	TRBJ2-7	TGTGCCAGCAGCCTTAGGGGGGGTAACCCATGGGAGCAGTACTTC	CASSLRGGNPWEQYF
TRBV15	.	.	TRBJ1-1	TGTGCCACCAGCAGAGATGTAAACACTGAAGCTTTCTTT	CATSRDVNTEAFF
TRBV7-9	.	.	TRBJ1-2	TGTGCCAGCAGCACGATCTATGGCTACACCTTC	CASSTIYGYTF
TRBV30	.	.	TRBJ1-6	TGTGCCTGGAGTTTCTCCCCGGGGGATTCACCCCTCCACTTT	CAWSFSPGDSPLHF
TRBV29-1	.	.	TRBJ1-3	TGCAGCGTTGCAGGTCCTGGAAACACCATATATTTT	CSVAGPGNTIYF
TRBV30	.	.	TRBJ1-5	TGTGCCTGGAGTGTAAACGCGGGGGGTCAGCCCCAGCATTTT	CAWSVNAGGQPQHF
TRBV5-1	TRBD1	.	TRBJ1-5	TGCGCCAGCAGCTTGGGAGGGGGCAGCAATCAGCCCCAGCATTTT	CASSLGGGSNQPQHF
TRBV5-6	.	.	TRBJ1-1	TGTGCCAGCAGCCCCTTACAGGGAAACACTGAAGCTTTCTTT	CASSPLQGNTEAFF
TRBV5-6	.	.	TRBJ2-2	TGTGCCAGCAGCTTAGGGTTCACCGGGGAGCTGTTTTTT	CASSLGFTGELFF
TRBV27	.	.	TRBJ1-2	TGTGCCAGCAGTGCCCTTGACAGGAGGGCTGGCTACACCTTC	CASSALDRRAGYTF
TRBV29-1	TRBD2	few	TRBJ2-1	TGCAGCGTTGAAGGTCCAGCGGGGGCCTACAATGAGCAGTTCTTC	CSVEGPAGAYNEQFF
TRBV29-1	TRBD1	.	TRBJ1-1	TGCAGCGTTGCGGACAGGGGAGACACTGAAGCTTTCTTT	CSVADRGDTEAFF